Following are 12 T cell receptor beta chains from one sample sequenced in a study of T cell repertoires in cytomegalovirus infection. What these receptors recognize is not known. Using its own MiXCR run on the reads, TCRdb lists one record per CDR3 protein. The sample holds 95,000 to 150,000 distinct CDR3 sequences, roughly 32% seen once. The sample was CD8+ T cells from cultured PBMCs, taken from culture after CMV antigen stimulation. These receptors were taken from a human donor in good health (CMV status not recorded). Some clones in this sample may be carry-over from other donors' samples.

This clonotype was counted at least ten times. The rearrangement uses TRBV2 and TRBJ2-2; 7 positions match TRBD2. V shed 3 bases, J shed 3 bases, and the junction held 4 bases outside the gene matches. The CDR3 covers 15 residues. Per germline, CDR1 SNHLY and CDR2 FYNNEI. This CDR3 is CASSDSGRDTGELFF. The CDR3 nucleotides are TGTGCCAGCAGTGACTCAGGGAGGGACACCGGGGAGCTGTTTTTT.

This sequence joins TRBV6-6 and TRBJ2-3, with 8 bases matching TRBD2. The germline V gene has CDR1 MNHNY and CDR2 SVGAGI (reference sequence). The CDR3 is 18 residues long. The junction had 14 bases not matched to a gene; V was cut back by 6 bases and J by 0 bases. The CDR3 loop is CASSSAPGLVPSTDTQYF. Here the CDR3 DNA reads TGTGCCAGCAGCTCCGCCCCGGGACTAGTGCCGAGCACAGATACGCAGTATTTT.

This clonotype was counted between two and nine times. CDR3 loop: CASNVGLQGADYGYTF. As DNA, the CDR3 is TGTGCCAGCAACGTGGGGTTACAGGGTGCGGACTATGGCTACACCTTC. The chain uses TRBV12-3 or TRBV12-4 and TRBJ1-2, with D possibly TRBD1 on 6 matching bases. This CDR3 has 16 amino acids. The ends were cut back, 7 bases at V and 3 bases at J, with 21 bases in the middle.

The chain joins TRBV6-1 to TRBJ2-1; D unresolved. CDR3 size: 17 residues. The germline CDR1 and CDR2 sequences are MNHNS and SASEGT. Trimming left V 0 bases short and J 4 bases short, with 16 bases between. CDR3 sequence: CASSEAGDTIVYNEQFF. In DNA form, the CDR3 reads TGTGCCAGCAGTGAAGCCGGTGACACAATAGTTTACAATGAGCAGTTCTTC.

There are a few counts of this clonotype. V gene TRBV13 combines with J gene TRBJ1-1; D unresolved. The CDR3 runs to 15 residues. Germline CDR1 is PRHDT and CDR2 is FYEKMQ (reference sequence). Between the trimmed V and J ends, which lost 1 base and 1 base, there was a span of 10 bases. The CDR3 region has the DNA TGTGCCAGCAGCTTAGCTAGGAAGACGAACACTGAAGCTTTCTTT. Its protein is CASSLARKTNTEAFF.

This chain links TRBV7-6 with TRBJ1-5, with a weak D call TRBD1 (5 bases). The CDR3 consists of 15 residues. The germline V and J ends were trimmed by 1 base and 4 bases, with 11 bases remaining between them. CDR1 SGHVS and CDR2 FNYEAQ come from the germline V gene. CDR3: CASSLGAAGNQPQHF. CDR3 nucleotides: TGTGCCAGCAGCTTAGGTGCGGCAGGGAATCAGCCCCAGCATTTT.

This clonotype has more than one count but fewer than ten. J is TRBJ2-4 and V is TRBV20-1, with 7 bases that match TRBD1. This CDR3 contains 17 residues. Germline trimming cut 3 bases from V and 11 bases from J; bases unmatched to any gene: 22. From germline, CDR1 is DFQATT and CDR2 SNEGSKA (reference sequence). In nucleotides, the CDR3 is TGCAGTGCTAGTTCGGCCGGGACAGCATGGGCATTGGCATTTCAGTACTTC. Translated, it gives CSASSAGTAWALAFQYF.

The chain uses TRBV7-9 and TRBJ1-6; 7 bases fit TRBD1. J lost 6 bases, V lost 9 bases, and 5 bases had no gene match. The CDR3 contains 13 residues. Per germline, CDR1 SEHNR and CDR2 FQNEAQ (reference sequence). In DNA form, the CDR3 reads TGTGCCAGTCTTCGGGACAGTAATTCACCCCTCCACTTT. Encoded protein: CASLRDSNSPLHF.

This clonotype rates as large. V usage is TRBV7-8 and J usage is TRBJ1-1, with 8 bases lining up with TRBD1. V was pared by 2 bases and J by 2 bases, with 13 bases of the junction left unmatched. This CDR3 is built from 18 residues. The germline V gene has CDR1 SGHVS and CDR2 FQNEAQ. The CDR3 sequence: CASSLSIDRGAFNTEAFF. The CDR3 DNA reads TGTGCCAGCAGCTTATCGATCGACAGGGGCGCCTTCAACACTGAAGCTTTCTTT.

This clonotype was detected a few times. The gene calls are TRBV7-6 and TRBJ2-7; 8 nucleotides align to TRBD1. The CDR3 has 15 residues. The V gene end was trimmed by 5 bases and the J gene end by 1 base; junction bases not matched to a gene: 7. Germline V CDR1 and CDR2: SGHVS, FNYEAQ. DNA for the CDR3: TGTGCCAGCAGCCTAACAGGGGGTGCGTCCTACGAGCAGTACTTC. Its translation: CASSLTGGASYEQYF.

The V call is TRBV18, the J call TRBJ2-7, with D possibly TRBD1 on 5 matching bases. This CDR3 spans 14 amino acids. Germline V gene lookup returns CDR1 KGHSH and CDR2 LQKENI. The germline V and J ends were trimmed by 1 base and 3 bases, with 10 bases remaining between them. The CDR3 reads CASSPHTQDYEQYF. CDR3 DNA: TGTGCCAGCTCACCACACACACAGGACTACGAGCAGTACTTC.

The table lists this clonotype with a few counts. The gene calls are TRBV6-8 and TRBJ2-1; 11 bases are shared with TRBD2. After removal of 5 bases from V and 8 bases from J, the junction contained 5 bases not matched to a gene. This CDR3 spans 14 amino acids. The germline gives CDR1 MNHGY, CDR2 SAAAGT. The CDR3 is CASSQTTSGDEQFF. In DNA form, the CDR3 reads TGTGCCAGCAGTCAAACGACTAGCGGGGATGAGCAGTTCTTC.